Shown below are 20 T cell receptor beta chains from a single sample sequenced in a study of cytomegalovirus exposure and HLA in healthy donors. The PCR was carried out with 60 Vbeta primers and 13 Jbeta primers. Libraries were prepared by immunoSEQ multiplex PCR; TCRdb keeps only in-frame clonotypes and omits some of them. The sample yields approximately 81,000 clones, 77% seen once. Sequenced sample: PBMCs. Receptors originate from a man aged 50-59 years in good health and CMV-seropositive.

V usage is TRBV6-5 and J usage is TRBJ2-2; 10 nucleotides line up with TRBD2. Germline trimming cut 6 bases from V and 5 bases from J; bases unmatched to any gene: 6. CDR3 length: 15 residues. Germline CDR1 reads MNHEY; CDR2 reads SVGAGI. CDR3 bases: TGTGCCAGCAGGGTTAGCGGGAGGAATACCGGGGAGCTGTTTTTT. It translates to CASRVSGRNTGELFF.

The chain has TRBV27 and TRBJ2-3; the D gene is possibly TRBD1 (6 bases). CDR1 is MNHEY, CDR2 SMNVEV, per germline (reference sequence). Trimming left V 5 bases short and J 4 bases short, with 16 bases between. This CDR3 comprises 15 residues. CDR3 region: CASSNYRDRPDTQYF. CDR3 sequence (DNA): TGTGCCAGCAGTAACTACAGGGATCGTCCAGATACGCAGTATTTT.

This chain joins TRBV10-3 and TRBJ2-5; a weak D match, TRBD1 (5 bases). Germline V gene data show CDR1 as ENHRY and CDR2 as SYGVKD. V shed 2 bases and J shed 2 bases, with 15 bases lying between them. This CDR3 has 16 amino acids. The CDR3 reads CAISETGAVAQETQYF. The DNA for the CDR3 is TGTGCCATCAGTGAGACAGGCGCCGTTGCTCAAGAGACCCAGTACTTC.

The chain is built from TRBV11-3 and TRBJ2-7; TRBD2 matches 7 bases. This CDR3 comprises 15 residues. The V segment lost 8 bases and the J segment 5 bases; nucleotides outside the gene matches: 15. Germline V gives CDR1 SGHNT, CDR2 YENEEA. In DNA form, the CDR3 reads TGTGCCAGCGGGGCAGGGCGGGGAGGGTATGACGAGCAGTACTTC. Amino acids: CASGAGRGGYDEQYF.

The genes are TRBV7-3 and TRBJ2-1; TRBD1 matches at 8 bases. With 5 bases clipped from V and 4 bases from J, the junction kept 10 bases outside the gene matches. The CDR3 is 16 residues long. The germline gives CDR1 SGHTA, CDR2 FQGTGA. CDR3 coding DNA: TGTGCCAGCAGCGAACGGGGACAGGACCTATACAATGAGCAGTTCTTC. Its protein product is CASSERGQDLYNEQFF.

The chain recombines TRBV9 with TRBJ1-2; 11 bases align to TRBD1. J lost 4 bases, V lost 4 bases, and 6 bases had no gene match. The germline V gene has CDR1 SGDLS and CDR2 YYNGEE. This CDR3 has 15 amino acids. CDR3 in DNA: TGTGCCAGCAGCAACGGACAGGGGGCTTCCTATGGCTACACCTTC. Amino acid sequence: CASSNGQGASYGYTF. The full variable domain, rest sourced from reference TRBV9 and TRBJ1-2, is DSGVTQTPKHLITATGQRVTLRCSPRSGDLSVYWYQQSLDQGLQFLIQYYNGEERAKGNILERFSAQQFPDLHSELNLSSLELGDSALYFCASSNGQGASYGYTFGSGTRLTVV.

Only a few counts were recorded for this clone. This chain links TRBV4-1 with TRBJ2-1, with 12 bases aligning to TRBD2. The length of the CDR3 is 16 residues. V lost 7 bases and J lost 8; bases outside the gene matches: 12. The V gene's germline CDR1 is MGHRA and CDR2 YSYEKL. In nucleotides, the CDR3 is TGCGCCAGCAAGACGGGACGGACTAGCGGGACTGATGAGCAGTTCTTC. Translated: CASKTGRTSGTDEQFF.

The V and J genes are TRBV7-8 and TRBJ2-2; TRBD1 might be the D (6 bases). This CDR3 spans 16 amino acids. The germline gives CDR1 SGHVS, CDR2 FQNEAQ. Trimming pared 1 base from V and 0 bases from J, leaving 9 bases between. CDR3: CASSLVGGPNTGELFF. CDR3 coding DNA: TGTGCCAGCAGCTTAGTAGGGGGACCGAACACCGGGGAGCTGTTTTTT.

The CDR3, as DNA: TGTGCCAGCAGCCGACTAGATTTTGGGGCAGATACGCAGTATTTT. Its protein product is CASSRLDFGADTQYF. The gene calls are TRBV9 and TRBJ2-3; D possibly corresponds to TRBD2 (6 bases). This CDR3 contains 15 residues. Trimming shortened V by 4 bases and J by 4 bases, and 16 bases separated the two germline ends. Germline assignment: CDR1 SGDLS and CDR2 YYNGEE.

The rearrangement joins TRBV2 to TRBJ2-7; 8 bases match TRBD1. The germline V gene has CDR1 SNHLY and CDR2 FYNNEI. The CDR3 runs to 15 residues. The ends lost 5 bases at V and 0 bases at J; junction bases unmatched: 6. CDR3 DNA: TGTGCCAGCAGTCTTAGACAGGGGTCCTCCTACGAGCAGTACTTC. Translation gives CASSLRQGSSYEQYF.

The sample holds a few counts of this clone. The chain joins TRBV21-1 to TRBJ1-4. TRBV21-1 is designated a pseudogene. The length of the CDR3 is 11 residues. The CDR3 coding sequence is TGTGCCAGCAGGCGGGGTGAAAAACTGTTTTTT. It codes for CASRRGEKLFF.

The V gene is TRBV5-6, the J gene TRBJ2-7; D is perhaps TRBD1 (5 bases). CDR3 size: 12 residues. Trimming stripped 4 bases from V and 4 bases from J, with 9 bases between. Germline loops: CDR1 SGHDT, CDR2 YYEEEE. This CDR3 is CASSLTGYEQYF. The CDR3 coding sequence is TGTGCCAGCAGCCTAACAGGTTACGAGCAGTACTTC.

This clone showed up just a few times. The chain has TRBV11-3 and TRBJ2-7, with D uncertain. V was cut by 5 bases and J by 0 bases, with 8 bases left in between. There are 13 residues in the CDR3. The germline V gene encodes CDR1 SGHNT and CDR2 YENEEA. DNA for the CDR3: TGTGCCAGCAGCACGTACACCTCCTACGAGCAGTACTTC. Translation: CASSTYTSYEQYF. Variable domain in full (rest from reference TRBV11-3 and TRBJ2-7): EAGVVQSPRYKIIEKKQPVAFWCNPISGHNTLYWYLQNLGQGPELLIRYENEEAVDDSQLPKDRFSAERLKGVDSTLKIQPAELGDSAVYLCASSTYTSYEQYFGPGTRLTVT.

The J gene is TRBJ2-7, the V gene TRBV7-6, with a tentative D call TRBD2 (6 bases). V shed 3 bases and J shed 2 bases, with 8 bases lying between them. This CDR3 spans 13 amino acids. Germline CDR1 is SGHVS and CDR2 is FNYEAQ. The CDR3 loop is CASSLAGTYEQYF. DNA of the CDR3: TGTGCCAGCAGCTTGGCGGGAACCTACGAGCAGTACTTC.

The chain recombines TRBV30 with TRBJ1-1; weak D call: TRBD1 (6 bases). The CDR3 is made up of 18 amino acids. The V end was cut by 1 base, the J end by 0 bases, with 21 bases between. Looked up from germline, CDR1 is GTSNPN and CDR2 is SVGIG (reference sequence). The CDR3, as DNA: TGTGCCTGGAGTGCTAATAAGCCGGGACATCTGATGAACACTGAAGCTTTCTTT. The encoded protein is CAWSANKPGHLMNTEAFF.

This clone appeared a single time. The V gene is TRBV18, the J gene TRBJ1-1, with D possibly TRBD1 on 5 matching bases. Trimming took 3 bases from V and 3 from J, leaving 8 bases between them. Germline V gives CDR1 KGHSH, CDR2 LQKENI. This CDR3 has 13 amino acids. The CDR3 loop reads CASSPVQDTEAFF. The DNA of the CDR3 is TGTGCCAGCTCACCGGTACAGGACACTGAAGCTTTCTTT.

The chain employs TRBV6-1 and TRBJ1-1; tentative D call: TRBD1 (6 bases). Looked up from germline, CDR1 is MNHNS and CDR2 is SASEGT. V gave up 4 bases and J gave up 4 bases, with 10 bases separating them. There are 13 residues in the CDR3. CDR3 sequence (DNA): TGTGCCAGCAGTGTTCAGGGGAGCACTGAAGCTTTCTTT. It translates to CASSVQGSTEAFF.

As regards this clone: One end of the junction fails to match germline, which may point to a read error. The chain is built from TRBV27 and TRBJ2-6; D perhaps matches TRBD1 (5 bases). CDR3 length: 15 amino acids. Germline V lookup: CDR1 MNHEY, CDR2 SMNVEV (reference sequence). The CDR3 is CASSLLSSGANGLTF. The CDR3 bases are TGTGCCAGCAGTTTACTGAGCTCTGGGGCCAACGGCCTGACTTTC.

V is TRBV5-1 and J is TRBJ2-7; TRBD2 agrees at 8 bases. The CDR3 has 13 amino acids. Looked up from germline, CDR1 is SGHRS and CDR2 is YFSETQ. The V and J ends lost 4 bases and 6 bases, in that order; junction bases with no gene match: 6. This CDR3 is CASSPGLAGEQYF. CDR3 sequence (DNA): TGCGCCAGCAGCCCCGGACTAGCCGGCGAGCAGTACTTC.

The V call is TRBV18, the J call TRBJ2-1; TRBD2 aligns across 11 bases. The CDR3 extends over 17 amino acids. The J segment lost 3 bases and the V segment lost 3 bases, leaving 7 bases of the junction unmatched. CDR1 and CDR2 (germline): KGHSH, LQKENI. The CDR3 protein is CASSPQRLAGSYNEQFF. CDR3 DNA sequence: TGTGCCAGCTCACCTCAACGACTAGCGGGAAGCTACAATGAGCAGTTCTTC.